This T cell receptor beta chain was recovered during a study of T cells in Graves' hyperthyroidism and ophthalmopathy. Researchers amplified the TCR beta CDR3 regions from RNA transcripts. The study used the HTBI primer set for a first-round RT-PCR of the TCR CDR3. In TCRdb, the multiplex PCR reads were re-called with MiXCR into one record per CDR3 protein. The sample holds about 600,000 distinct CDR3 sequences; around 16% are singletons and the top ten take around 3.5%. Each diagnosis was grounded in clinical symptoms, serum thyroxine and TRAb, thyroid ultrasound, and orbital computed tomography. The PBMCs studied were ones that came from 8 to 10 ml fresh peripheral blood. The V end was cut by 6 bases, the J end by 0 bases, with 17 bases between. CDR3 size: 16 residues. Looked up from germline, CDR1 is SNHLY and CDR2 is FYNNEI. This clonotype was observed at least ten times. Its target is unknown. General study results and limits: Blood also contained most expanded thyroid clonotypes above 0.001. With a median lead of approximately 6.4 months before onset, the model predicted ophthalmopathy.

Sequencing used blood. The receptor comes from a woman aged 40 to 50 with Graves' ophthalmopathy. The chain combines TRBV2 with TRBJ1-1, with D maybe TRBD1 (6 bases). CDR3 in amino acids: CASRAIPGHVNTEAFF. For the CDR3, the DNA is TGTGCCAGCAGAGCCATACCGGGACACGTGAACACTGAAGCTTTCTTT.